The clone carrying this T cell receptor (beta chain) was recorded at least ten times. V was clipped by 5 bases and J by 7 bases, with 16 bases between them. This CDR3 spans 14 amino acids. The sample belongs to a study of T cells after yellow fever vaccination. Study context: Each of the EM, EMRA, CM and Tscm memory subsets was sorted based on CD3, CD45RA, CCR7 and CD95. General observations from the study: In post-booster samples, most primary-vaccination clones reappeared (approximately 96% CD4, 70% to 90% CD8).

TCRdb re-derived calls from the 5' RACE reads in MiXCR, one entry per CDR3 protein. Of about 13,000 distinct CDR3 sequences listed, 4.5% to 6% are singletons. This clonotype originated in a young man who received the YFV17D yellow fever vaccine. This specimen consisted of PBMCs, either bulk or a sorted T-cell subset (CD4+, CD8+, memory, or dextramer-sorted; not recorded which), obtained 45 days after the yellow fever booster vaccination. The chain carries TRBV12-3 or TRBV12-4 and TRBJ2-3; D is tentatively TRBD1 or TRBD2 (5 bases each). As DNA, the CDR3 is TGTGCCAGCAGTATGCTACTAGGGGCTTATACGCAGTATTTT. Protein: CASSMLLGAYTQYF.